This TCR beta chain was identified in a study of T cells in narcolepsy. Worth noting for this clone: The antigen is undetermined.

The study's findings and limits: Healthy controls reportedly lacked the autoreactive clonotypes serially found in patients' blood. Autoreactive HCRT-specific and TRIB2-specific clonotypes were marked in same-patient CSF-versus-blood CD4+ comparisons. In some patient and control memory CD4+ samples, autoreactive clones were absent.

Profiling relied on immunoSEQ multiplex PCR, and the TCRdb table lists in-frame clones only, not all of them. The table records some 25,000 clones, 65% to 90% of them present only once. The V and J ends lost 5 bases and 3 bases respectively, with 16 bases between them. The CDR3 consists of 15 residues. Germline V gene lookup returns CDR1 MNHEY and CDR2 SMNVEV (reference sequence). The TCR comes from a human donor in good health. The sample taken for sequencing was memory (CD45RA-) CD4+ T cells from blood. The genes are TRBV27 and TRBJ1-1, with D uncertain. The CDR3 DNA reads TGTGCCAGCAGTCCCTTAACTTCCTTGGACACTGAAGCTTTCTTT. It specifies CASSPLTSLDTEAFF.